The source of this T cell receptor beta chain is a study of graft-versus-host responses after intestinal transplantation. Background on the study: Recipients received multivisceral, liver-intestinal, or isolated intestinal transplants.

This CDR3 comprises 15 residues. Germline values: CDR1 MNHEY, CDR2 SMNVEV (reference sequence). Unmatched junction bases numbered 11, after V lost 5 bases and J lost 5 bases. The assay was immunoSEQ multiplex PCR, and TCRdb's table has in-frame clones only and misses some. The sample has around 9,500 clones; around nine tenths are singletons. General study findings and limits: Early HvG declines after transplant were associated with peak circulating GvH clone levels. Investigators detected GvH clones in recipient marrow, with some emerging earlier in ileum or blood.

Comment on this clone: Its antigen is as yet unknown.

This chain uses TRBV27 with TRBJ1-2, with 7 positions matching TRBD1. The sequenced sample was PBMCs, obtained 242 days after intestinal transplant. The TCR sequence derives from a human patient who received an intestinal transplant, so some T cells may come from the graft donor. CDR3 residues: CASSHLGQEAYGYTF. The CDR3 region has the DNA TGTGCCAGCAGTCACCTAGGACAGGAAGCTTATGGCTACACCTTC.